This T cell receptor (beta chain) is drawn from a study of T-cell memory formation after mild COVID-19. TCRdb re-derived calls from the 5' RACE reads in MiXCR, one entry per CDR3 protein. This sample has about 210,000 distinct CDR3 sequences, with about 10% found just once. General observations from the study: Confirmation was lacking for SARS-CoV-2 specificity of second-wave clones that peaked on day 37. Mostly located in CM and EM were contracting CD4+ clones, with contracting CD8+ clones located in EMRA. Cross-reactive memory seemingly joined, as some responding clones were found in pre-infection memory. Clones that contracted from day 15 to 85 had balanced CD4/CD8; later expanders were CD4+ biased.

Trimming took 2 bases from V and 5 from J, leaving 19 bases between them. Germline values: CDR1 SGHRS, CDR2 YFSETQ. CDR3 length: 16 residues. As for this clonotype: Its matching antigen is unknown.

The TCR comes from a man between 18 and 29 years old who had mild COVID-19 (a few samples of this study predate the infection). Cell type and time point are not known. This rearrangement joins TRBV5-1 to TRBJ1-2; tentative D call: TRBD1 (5 bases). The sample was PBMCs or a T cell subset sorted from them (not recorded which). CDR3 sequence: CASSFPEGAPLYGYTF. The CDR3 DNA sequence: TGCGCCAGCAGCTTCCCCGAAGGGGCTCCCCTATATGGCTACACCTTC. Full variable domain (outside the CDR3, taken from reference TRBV5-1 and TRBJ1-2): KAGVTQTPRYLIKTRGQQVTLSCSPISGHRSVSWYQQTPGQGLQFLFEYFSETQRNKGNFPGRFSGRQFSNSRSEMNVSTLELGDSALYLCASSFPEGAPLYGYTFGSGTRLTVV.